A single sample is the source of the 27 T cell receptor beta chains below, sequenced in a study of blood T cells in healthy people across ages. The second PCR ran about 6 to 11 cycles with a sample-barcoded 5' primer and J-beta primers. MiXCR, run by TCRdb on the 5' RACE reads, gives a single entry per CDR3 protein. Here the sample spans just under 750,000 distinct CDR3 sequences, 22% being singletons. The sample taken for sequencing was blood. These receptors were collected from a man in his sixties or seventies in good health.

This chain joins TRBV7-3 and TRBJ2-3, with 7 bases matching TRBD2. Germline assignment: CDR1 SGHTA and CDR2 FQGTGA. This CDR3 contains 15 residues. V dropped 4 bases and J dropped 5; count of bases not matched to a gene: 9. In DNA form, the CDR3 reads TGTGCCAGCAGCTCTACTGGGACTATCGGAGATACGCAGTATTTT. Amino acids: CASSSTGTIGDTQYF.

This chain uses TRBV12-3 or TRBV12-4 with TRBJ2-3; 11 bases are shared with TRBD2. The CDR3 is 16 amino acids. V shed 6 bases and J 4 bases; nucleotides not matched to a gene: 9. For the CDR3, the DNA is TGTGCCAGCAGCCAACTAGCGGGAGCGGTCGCAGATACGCAGTATTTT. Protein sequence: CASSQLAGAVADTQYF.

This chain links TRBV4-1 with TRBJ2-4; 7 bases agree with TRBD1. Germline V gene data show CDR1 as MGHRA and CDR2 as YSYEKL. Losses at the gene ends were 2 bases for V and 7 bases for J; bases not matched to a gene: 8. The CDR3 is 15 amino acids. CDR3 DNA: TGCGCCAGCAGCCAACTCGACAGGGAGAGTAACATTCAGTACTTC. Protein product: CASSQLDRESNIQYF.

The chain joins TRBV28 to TRBJ2-4; no definite D call. CDR3 length: 12 residues. Germline CDR1 is MDHEN and CDR2 is SYDVKM. The V and J ends lost 5 bases and 8 bases respectively, with 10 bases between them. The CDR3 region is CASSLPWHIQYF. The DNA for the CDR3 is TGTGCCAGCAGTCTCCCCTGGCACATTCAGTACTTC.

This clonotype was recorded only once. Mismatch with germline at one junction end may stem from a read error. V gene TRBV7-7 combines with J gene TRBJ2-3; 9 bases map to TRBD2. The CDR3 loop spans 16 amino acids. CDR1 is SSHAT and CDR2 is FNYEAQ in the germline V gene (reference sequence). CDR3 sequence: CASSLVLAGLTDTKYF. In DNA form, the CDR3 reads TGTGCCAGCAGCTTAGTTCTAGCGGGGCTCACAGATACGAAGTATTTT.

At least ten counts were recorded for this clonotype. The chain is built from TRBV7-8 and TRBJ2-3, with D unresolved. Trimming removed 1 base from V and 3 bases from J, with 8 bases in between. This CDR3 has 14 residues. CDR1 and CDR2 (germline): SGHVS, FQNEAQ. The CDR3: CASSLDRWTDTQYF. The CDR3 DNA reads TGTGCCAGCAGCTTAGATCGATGGACAGATACGCAGTATTTT. The whole variable domain, remainder taken from reference TRBV7-8 and TRBJ2-3, is GAGVSQSPRYKVAKRGQDVALRCDPISGHVSLFWYQQALGQGPEFLTYFQNEAQLDKSGLPSDRFFAERPEGSVSTLKIQRTQQEDSAVYLCASSLDRWTDTQYFGPGTRLTVL.

This clonotype occurred a few times. This rearrangement joins TRBV28 to TRBJ1-1; a possible D gene is TRBD1 (6 bases). V was cut by 5 bases and J by 5 bases, with 18 bases left in between. In germline, CDR1 is MDHEN, CDR2 SYDVKM. The CDR3 is made up of 15 amino acids. In DNA form, the CDR3 reads TGTGCCAGCAGTCCTTCGGGGAGGGGGAGGACTGAAGCTTTCTTT. Translating gives CASSPSGRGRTEAFF.

V is TRBV6-2 or TRBV6-3 and J is TRBJ2-2, with D hard to call. The CDR3 extends over 12 amino acids. V lost 0 bases and J lost 9, with 5 bases in between. Germline V gene data show CDR1 as MNHEY and CDR2 as SVGEGT. In nucleotides, the CDR3 is TGTGCCAGCAGTTACTCGACGAGGGAGCTGTTTTTT. Translating gives CASSYSTRELFF.

This sequence joins TRBV7-8 and TRBJ2-1; 7 bases map to TRBD1. CDR3 size: 16 residues. The junction had 14 bases not matched to a gene; V was cut back by 5 bases and J by 7 bases. Germline CDR1 and CDR2: SGHVS and FQNEAQ. CDR3 protein: CASSPARGLFGNEQFF. In DNA form, the CDR3 reads TGTGCCAGCAGCCCCGCGAGGGGGCTTTTTGGTAATGAGCAGTTCTTC. Together with reference TRBV7-8 and TRBJ2-1, the CDR3 gives the full variable domain: GAGVSQSPRYKVAKRGQDVALRCDPISGHVSLFWYQQALGQGPEFLTYFQNEAQLDKSGLPSDRFFAERPEGSVSTLKIQRTQQEDSAVYLCASSPARGLFGNEQFFGPGTRLTVL.

The chain recombines TRBV12-3 or TRBV12-4 with TRBJ2-1; weak D call: TRBD2 (5 bases). Trimming removed 4 bases from V and 4 bases from J, with 14 bases in between. CDR3 length equals 15 residues. The CDR3 sequence: CASSSRSRGYNEQFF. The CDR3, as DNA: TGTGCCAGCAGTTCTCGATCACGGGGTTACAATGAGCAGTTCTTC.

This clonotype was picked up many times. The junction and the germline gene differ at one end; a read error may be behind it. CDR3 residues: CASSVTPDTQYF. CDR3 bases: TGTGCCAGCAGCGTAACGCCAGATACGCAGTATTTT. The gene calls are TRBV7-3 and TRBJ2-3; no clear D gene. CDR3 length equals 12 residues. Germline CDR1 and CDR2: SGHTA and FQGTGA.

The J gene is TRBJ2-3, the V gene TRBV20-1, with D possibly being TRBD2 (6 bases). V shed 3 bases and J shed 6 bases, with 19 bases lying between them. CDR1 DFQATT and CDR2 SNEGSKA come from the germline V gene (reference sequence). The CDR3 is 15 residues long. CDR3 amino acids: CSASLSGGVRDTQYF. Written as DNA, the CDR3 is TGCAGTGCTAGTTTAAGCGGAGGGGTCAGGGATACGCAGTATTTT.

In its sample, this clonotype was seen a few times. The chain recombines TRBV5-1 with TRBJ2-5; D unclear. The CDR3 consists of 14 residues. Germline V gives CDR1 SGHRS, CDR2 YFSETQ. V lost 1 base, J lost 5 bases, and 12 bases lay in between. The CDR3 nucleotides read TGCGCCAGCAGCTTGCTACAGCCCGGGGAGACCCAGTACTTC. It is translated as CASSLLQPGETQYF.

The chain links TRBV7-9 to TRBJ2-5, with TRBD1 as a possible D gene (6 bases). The CDR3 is 14 residues long. Germline V lookup: CDR1 SEHNR, CDR2 FQNEAQ (reference sequence). V lost 1 base, J lost 3 bases, and 9 bases lay in between. The CDR3 region has the DNA TGTGCCAGCAGCTTAGGGCAGGGGAAAGAGACCCAGTACTTC. Its protein is CASSLGQGKETQYF.

This clonotype turned up a few times. The chain employs TRBV5-1 and TRBJ2-6; D gene uncertain. V shed 6 bases and J shed 4 bases, with 14 bases lying between them. The CDR3 is made up of 15 amino acids. Germline V gene sequence: CDR1 SGHRS, CDR2 YFSETQ. The CDR3 nucleotides read TGCGCCAGCAATGATCCGTCCACGGGGGCCAACGTCCTGACTTTC. This translates into CASNDPSTGANVLTF.

This clonotype was seen more than once but under ten times. This chain uses TRBV3-1 with TRBJ1-3, with 7 bases lining up with TRBD1. The V and J ends lost 2 bases and 2 bases, in that order; junction bases with no gene match: 3. The CDR3 consists of 15 residues. CDR1 and CDR2 from the germline V gene are LGHDT and YNNKEL (reference sequence). CDR3 sequence (DNA): TGTGCCAGCAGCCAAAACGACAGGGCTGGAAACACCATATATTTT. This codes for CASSQNDRAGNTIYF.

This clonotype was counted a few times. The chain recombines TRBV5-6 with TRBJ2-5; D is ambiguous. The J call may be wrong; the DNA end is better matched by TRBJ2-1. The germline CDR1 and CDR2 sequences are SGHDT and YYEEEE. The CDR3 spans 15 residues. The CDR3 here is CASSLLASTYNEQFF. The CDR3 nucleotides are TGTGCCAGCAGCTTGCTGGCGAGCACCTACAATGAGCAGTTCTTC.

This clonotype has more than one count but fewer than ten. This sequence joins TRBV20-1 and TRBJ2-5, with TRBD2 matching 10 bases. The tail of the sequence fits TRBJ2-1 better, so the J call may be wrong. Germline CDR1 DFQATT, CDR2 SNEGSKA (reference sequence). This CDR3 is 13 amino acids long. For the CDR3, the DNA is TGCAGTGCCCGTGGGACTAGCGATAATGAGCAGTTCTTC. It specifies CSARGTSDNEQFF.

This clonotype was seen more than once but under ten times. This chain uses TRBV18 with TRBJ1-2; 8 bases map to TRBD1. Germline assignment: CDR1 KGHSH and CDR2 LQKENI. The CDR3 has 15 amino acids. Trimming at V came to 1 base and at J to 7 bases, leaving 8 bases not matched to a gene. The CDR3 DNA sequence: TGTGCCAGCTCACCACTTGATGCAGGGGGCAGTGGCTACACCTTC. Translating gives CASSPLDAGGSGYTF. The complete variable domain, with remaining parts taken from reference TRBV18 and TRBJ1-2, reads NAGVMQNPRHLVRRRGQEARLRCSPMKGHSHVYWYRQLPEEGLKFMVYLQKENIIDESGMPKERFSAEFPKEGPSILRIQQVVRGDSAAYFCASSPLDAGGSGYTFGSGTRLTVV.

J is TRBJ2-2 and V is TRBV5-6, with 7 nucleotides matching TRBD1. Germline V gives CDR1 SGHDT, CDR2 YYEEEE. The CDR3 is made up of 14 amino acids. The J segment lost 0 bases and the V segment lost 7 bases, leaving 3 bases of the junction unmatched. The CDR3 reads CASGGQTNTGELFF. Written as DNA, the CDR3 is TGTGCCAGCGGGGGACAGACGAACACCGGGGAGCTGTTTTTT.

This clonotype was recorded a few times. V and J are TRBV12-3 or TRBV12-4 and TRBJ2-7, with D perhaps TRBD1 or TRBD2 (5 bases each). Trimming left V 5 bases short and J 0 bases short, with 17 bases between. The CDR3 runs to 16 residues. This CDR3 reads CASSRGLQESSYEQYF. Here the CDR3 DNA reads TGTGCCAGCAGTCGAGGGCTACAGGAGAGCTCCTACGAGCAGTACTTC.

This clonotype was seen only once. V gene TRBV20-1 combines with J gene TRBJ2-5, with D hard to call. The length of the CDR3 is 14 residues. The V end was cut by 5 bases, the J end by 5 bases, with 18 bases between. Germline-derived CDR1 and CDR2 are DFQATT and SNEGSKA (reference sequence). In nucleotides, the CDR3 is TGCAGTGCTGGGCCGCTCGTGGGTGTGGAGACCCAGTACTTC. Its translation is CSAGPLVGVETQYF.

In this sample, this clonotype turned up once. This chain uses TRBV6-5 with TRBJ1-1; a possible D gene is TRBD1 (5 bases). The length of the CDR3 is 13 residues. Germline CDR1 MNHEY, CDR2 SVGAGI. Trimming cost V 7 bases and J 10 bases, with 19 bases left between them. CDR3 sequence reads: CASKGPGRSPAFF. The CDR3 coding sequence is TGTGCCAGCAAGGGCCCGGGACGTTCCCCAGCTTTCTTT.

This rearrangement joins TRBV30 to TRBJ1-2; TRBD1 is a possible D gene (5 bases). The CDR3 has 14 residues. V was cut by 3 bases and J by 3 bases, with 14 bases left in between. The germline CDR1 and CDR2 sequences are GTSNPN and SVGIG (reference sequence). The CDR3 DNA reads TGTGCCTGGAGATCAAGAGGGGCAGACTATGGCTACACCTTC. Amino acid sequence: CAWRSRGADYGYTF.

This clonotype was seen a handful of times. The genes are TRBV5-1 and TRBJ2-3; 15 nucleotides match TRBD2. The CDR3 contains 18 residues. The trim removed 0 bases at V and 0 bases at J, leaving 2 bases unmatched. Germline V CDR1 and CDR2: SGHRS, YFSETQ. CDR3 sequence (DNA): TGCGCCAGCAGCTTGGGGACTAGCGGGGGGGTTAGCACAGATACGCAGTATTTT. It encodes CASSLGTSGGVSTDTQYF. Complete variable domain (other parts from reference TRBV5-1 and TRBJ2-3): KAGVTQTPRYLIKTRGQQVTLSCSPISGHRSVSWYQQTPGQGLQFLFEYFSETQRNKGNFPGRFSGRQFSNSRSEMNVSTLELGDSALYLCASSLGTSGGVSTDTQYFGPGTRLTVL.

The J gene is TRBJ2-3, the V gene TRBV29-1, with 13 positions matching TRBD2. The germline CDR1 and CDR2 sequences are SQVTM and ANQGSEA. The J segment lost 14 bases and the V segment lost 1 base, leaving 6 bases of the junction unmatched. The CDR3 totals 13 residues. This chain's CDR3 is CSVEGTSGGARYF. The DNA of the CDR3 is TGCAGCGTTGAAGGGACTAGCGGGGGAGCGCGGTATTTT.

This clonotype was detected only a few times. The chain has TRBV12-3 or TRBV12-4 and TRBJ2-3; 8 nucleotides agree with TRBD1. After removal of 8 bases from V and 4 bases from J, the junction contained 20 bases not matched to a gene. The CDR3 sequence is 18 residues long. Here the CDR3 reads CASAGQGSTRGSPDTQYF. CDR3 in DNA: TGTGCCAGCGCCGGACAGGGATCGACTCGCGGTTCCCCAGATACGCAGTATTTT.